What follows are 20 T cell receptor beta chains derived from one specimen sequenced in a study of shared clonotypes between healthy human individuals. Terminally differentiated effector memory CD45RA+ cells were excluded from the naive CD8 cells, which were CD45RO-negative and positively selected for CCR7. The table came from immunoSEQ multiplex PCR; TCRdb's copy has only in-frame clones and leaves some out. The sample records approximately 1.9 million clones, roughly 93% being singletons. The sample taken for sequencing was naive CD8+ T cells from PBMCs. All receptors come from a man between 18 and 29 years old in good health. Some clones in this sample may be carry-over from other donors' samples.

The gene calls are TRBV6-5 and TRBJ1-4; 7 bases fit TRBD1. This CDR3 region has 15 residues. The germline CDR1 and CDR2 sequences are MNHEY and SVGAGI. J was trimmed by 7 bases and V by 0 bases; bases with no gene match: 5. The CDR3 nucleotides read TGTGCCAGCAGTTACTCTGACAGGGCGGTTGAAAAACTGTTTTTT. Residues: CASSYSDRAVEKLFF.

This clone was seen just once. This same CDR3 is encoded by further DNA sequences in the sample. The V and J genes are TRBV19 and TRBJ2-7; no firm D call. Deletions cut 1 base from V and 0 bases from J, with 4 bases between. This CDR3 spans 13 amino acids. Germline V gives CDR1 LNHDA, CDR2 SQIVND (reference sequence). The CDR3 protein is CASSIGSSYEQYF. In DNA form, the CDR3 reads TGTGCCAGTAGTATAGGTAGCTCCTACGAGCAGTACTTC.

This clone was recorded only once. The V and J genes are TRBV4-3 and TRBJ2-3; D is possibly TRBD1 or TRBD2 (5 bases each). The CDR3 contains 21 residues. V was shortened by 4 bases and J by 0 bases, with 29 bases between the two germline ends. Germline CDR1 LGHNA, CDR2 YSLEER. CDR3 loop: CASSLRPPGSSHSSSTDTQYF. In DNA form, the CDR3 reads TGCGCCAGCAGCCTAAGACCCCCAGGGAGCTCGCACTCTTCTAGCACAGATACGCAGTATTTT.

V gene TRBV7-8 combines with J gene TRBJ2-1; 12 bases fit TRBD2. Trimming removed 5 bases from V and 4 bases from J; junction bases left unmatched: 12. Germline loops: CDR1 SGHVS, CDR2 FQNEAQ. The CDR3 has 18 amino acids. CDR3 sequence reads: CASSPGLAGAEPYNEQFF. CDR3 DNA: TGTGCCAGCAGCCCGGGACTAGCGGGCGCGGAACCATACAATGAGCAGTTCTTC. Full variable domain (missing parts from reference TRBV7-8 and TRBJ2-1): GAGVSQSPRYKVAKRGQDVALRCDPISGHVSLFWYQQALGQGPEFLTYFQNEAQLDKSGLPSDRFFAERPEGSVSTLKIQRTQQEDSAVYLCASSPGLAGAEPYNEQFFGPGTRLTVL.

The J gene is TRBJ2-1, the V gene TRBV29-1; TRBD2 matches 11 bases. V dropped 6 bases and J dropped 4; count of bases not matched to a gene: 5. The CDR3 length is 14 residues. The germline CDR1 and CDR2 sequences are SQVTM and ANQGSEA. The CDR3 DNA reads as TGCAGCGTCCTCGGACTAGCGGGTTACAATGAGCAGTTCTTC. It encodes CSVLGLAGYNEQFF.

The J gene is TRBJ2-2, the V gene TRBV28; the match to TRBD2 covers 12 bases. The germline V gene has CDR1 MDHEN and CDR2 SYDVKM. With V trimmed by 7 bases and J by 1 base, 10 bases remained unmatched. This CDR3 is 18 amino acids long. The DNA of the CDR3 is TGTGCCAGCATTAAACGACGGACTAGCGGGAAGAACACCGGGGAGCTGTTTTTT. This encodes CASIKRRTSGKNTGELFF.

CDR3 loop: CASSLFTGSTGELFF. The CDR3 DNA reads as TGTGCCAGCAGTTTATTCACAGGGAGCACCGGGGAGCTGTTTTTT. J is TRBJ2-2 and V is TRBV27, with a tentative D call TRBD1 (6 bases). CDR1 is MNHEY and CDR2 is SMNVEV in the germline V gene (reference sequence). V was cut by 1 base and J by 4 bases, with 10 bases left in between. CDR3 length equals 15 residues.

The J gene is TRBJ2-1, the V gene TRBV6-5, with D perhaps TRBD2 (5 bases). CDR1 and CDR2 (germline): MNHEY, SVGAGI. The CDR3 is 14 residues long. V lost 2 bases and J lost 7, with 12 bases in between. The CDR3 bases are TGTGCCAGCAGTTACCGGGGTCTGAGGAATGAGCAGTTCTTC. Amino acids: CASSYRGLRNEQFF.

The chain carries TRBV4-3 and TRBJ1-1, with D uncertain. The CDR3 totals 13 residues. V gave up 3 bases and J gave up 2 bases, with 7 bases separating them. CDR1 and CDR2 from the germline V gene are LGHNA and YSLEER. CDR3 protein: CASSHVANTEAFF. The DNA for the CDR3 is TGCGCCAGCAGCCACGTCGCTAACACTGAAGCTTTCTTT.

The genes are TRBV29-1 and TRBJ1-3, with D unclear. Per the germline V gene, CDR1 is SQVTM and CDR2 is ANQGSEA. The CDR3 totals 12 residues. With 4 bases removed from V and 4 bases from J, the gap between germline ends came to 8 bases. The DNA of the CDR3 is TGCAGCGTTGTTTCATGGGGAAACACCATATATTTT. The encoded protein is CSVVSWGNTIYF.

The CDR3 nucleotides read TGCGCCAGCAGCGTTAGGACTAGCATCGCCTCCCCCTACAATGAGCAGTTCTTC. Translation: CASSVRTSIASPYNEQFF. The V gene is TRBV4-1, the J gene TRBJ2-1, with 8 bases fitting TRBD2. The CDR3 extends over 18 amino acids. Per the germline V gene, CDR1 is MGHRA and CDR2 is YSYEKL. Trimming removed 5 bases from V and 2 bases from J; junction bases left unmatched: 14.

The chain is built from TRBV27 and TRBJ2-1; D unclear. Germline V gives CDR1 MNHEY, CDR2 SMNVEV (reference sequence). V lost 4 bases, J lost 12 bases, and 13 bases lay in between. The CDR3 length is 12 residues. The CDR3 loop is CASSSSLPGQFF. As DNA, the CDR3 is TGTGCCAGCAGTTCGTCCCTTCCAGGGCAGTTCTTC.

The rearrangement links TRBV29-1 to TRBJ1-2; 9 bases are shared with TRBD1. The J segment lost 3 bases and the V segment lost 7 bases, leaving 3 bases of the junction unmatched. The CDR3 covers 12 residues. Germline V gene lookup returns CDR1 SQVTM and CDR2 ANQGSEA. In DNA form, the CDR3 reads TGCAGCGGGAGGACAGGGGACTATGGCTACACCTTC. Translated, it gives CSGRTGDYGYTF. The variable domain in full, completed from reference TRBV29-1 and TRBJ1-2, reads SAVISQKPSRDICQRGTSLTIQCQVDSQVTMMFWYRQQPGQSLTLIATANQGSEATYESGFVIDKFPISRPNLTFSTLTVSNMSPEDSSIYLCSGRTGDYGYTFGSGTRLTVV.

The sample holds one count of this clone. The chain links TRBV5-1 to TRBJ2-1; 12 bases are shared with TRBD2. The germline V gene has CDR1 SGHRS and CDR2 YFSETQ. After removal of 0 bases from V and 4 bases from J, the junction contained 5 bases not matched to a gene. The CDR3 runs 17 residues. CDR3 protein: CASSLVPTSGRYNEQFF. In DNA, the CDR3 is TGCGCCAGCAGCTTGGTCCCAACTAGCGGGAGGTACAATGAGCAGTTCTTC. Combining the CDR3 with reference TRBV5-1 and TRBJ2-1 gives the whole variable domain KAGVTQTPRYLIKTRGQQVTLSCSPISGHRSVSWYQQTPGQGLQFLFEYFSETQRNKGNFPGRFSGRQFSNSRSEMNVSTLELGDSALYLCASSLVPTSGRYNEQFFGPGTRLTVL.

The rearrangement joins TRBV9 to TRBJ1-2; 7 nucleotides align to TRBD1. Per germline, CDR1 SGDLS and CDR2 YYNGEE. Trimming took 3 bases from V and 1 from J; bases not matched to a gene: 6. The CDR3 is 15 residues long. The CDR3 region is CASSAGTAFNYGYTF. CDR3 nucleotides: TGTGCCAGCAGCGCCGGGACAGCCTTTAACTATGGCTACACCTTC.

The V and J genes are TRBV19 and TRBJ2-1; TRBD2 is a possible D gene (6 bases). Germline loops: CDR1 LNHDA, CDR2 SQIVND (reference sequence). V was pared by 5 bases and J by 0 bases, with 11 bases between. The CDR3 totals 15 residues. CDR3 sequence reads: CASSQGLDSYNEQFF. The CDR3 nucleotides are TGTGCCAGTAGTCAGGGACTGGACTCCTACAATGAGCAGTTCTTC. Complete variable domain (other parts from reference TRBV19 and TRBJ2-1): DGGITQSPKYLFRKEGQNVTLSCEQNLNHDAMYWYRQDPGQGLRLIYYSQIVNDFQKGDIAEGYSVSREKKESFPLTVTSAQKNPTAFYLCASSQGLDSYNEQFFGPGTRLTVL.

The table lists this clone with a count of one. This sequence joins TRBV5-8 and TRBJ2-7; perhaps TRBD1 as D (6 bases). Trimming left V 4 bases short and J 7 bases short, with 15 bases between. This CDR3 is 13 amino acids long. Germline V CDR1 and CDR2: SGHTS, YDEGEE. In DNA form, the CDR3 reads TGTGCCAGCAGCGTGATACAGGGTCGAGAGCAGTACTTC. Protein: CASSVIQGREQYF.

The CDR3 nucleotides read TGTGCCTGGAGTGTACCCCCAGGGAGACCGGTTTTTGGCACTGAAGCTTTCTTT. Translation: CAWSVPPGRPVFGTEAFF. The chain joins TRBV30 to TRBJ1-1; weak D call: TRBD1 (5 bases). The CDR3 has 18 residues. CDR1 and CDR2 (germline): GTSNPN, SVGIG (reference sequence). Between the trimmed V and J ends, which lost 0 bases and 4 bases, there was a span of 24 bases.

The genes are TRBV28 and TRBJ2-3, with 8 nucleotides matching TRBD2. Germline CDR1 reads MDHEN; CDR2 reads SYDVKM. V shed 4 bases, J shed 4 bases, and the junction held 4 bases outside the gene matches. The CDR3 extends over 14 amino acids. CDR3 protein: CASSWTAGADTQYF. The CDR3 region has the DNA TGTGCCAGCAGTTGGACAGCGGGGGCAGATACGCAGTATTTT.

This clone was observed once. The chain uses TRBV27 and TRBJ2-1, with D perhaps matching TRBD2 (6 bases). This CDR3 contains 13 residues. Germline CDR1 reads MNHEY; CDR2 reads SMNVEV (reference sequence). V was shortened by 4 bases and J by 10 bases, with 14 bases between the two germline ends. CDR3 DNA sequence: TGTGCCAGCAGTTCCCCCCTACGGGGGGAGCAGTTCTTC. Its translation is CASSSPLRGEQFF.